This T cell receptor beta chain was retrieved from a study of blood T cell repertoires in COVID-19. About the study: PBMCs, B-cell-depleted T cells, or T cells provided the cDNA or gDNA that made up the material.

The CDR3 length is 12 residues. CDR1 is SGHTS and CDR2 is YDEGEE in the germline V gene. V lost 3 bases, J lost 14 bases, and 4 bases stayed unmatched. Some clones are missing from TCRdb's copy, which holds only in-frame ones; the method was immunoSEQ multiplex PCR. The profile shows about 170,000 clones, around 89% of them singletons. V usage is TRBV5-8 and J usage is TRBJ2-3; 12 bases fit TRBD2. Sequencing was done on a sample of peripheral blood. The clonotype was recovered from a man aged 55 to 69 with acute or convalescent COVID-19. CDR3 in amino acids: CASSSSGRVPYF. As DNA, the CDR3 is TGTGCCAGCAGCTCTAGCGGGAGGGTTCCGTATTTT.